The source of this TCR beta chain is a study of T cell responses to AZD1222 COVID-19 vaccine (dated by TCRdb to about 2021). About the full investigation: TCR sequencing covered roughly 230 trial participants: around 210 given two doses of AZD1222 and about 26 given two doses of MenACWY control vaccine. Trial participants were enrolled by age into 18-55, 56-69 and 70-plus year subgroups, with roughly 160, 29 and 62 TCR-sequenced participants respectively.

The investigation overall reported the following: After two AZD1222 doses, spike-specific TCR breadth and depth were significantly higher than at day 0 and than in MenACWY recipients. Participants were mostly white British and included more females than males, and it was suggested by the authors that clonal diversity may have been underestimated. Nearly half of unique spike-specific TCRs reportedly recognized epitopes outside regions mutated in the B.1.351 and B.1.1.7 variants. The whole spike protein was spanned by vaccine-associated CD4 TCRs, and dominant responses were seen in regions 160-218 and 743-854. In the small 56-69-year group, the increase in depth fell short of significance, most likely because of low power. Because no day 14 peak-response samples were available, the repertoires could be characterized only after the peak T cell response. Only five or six AZD1222 recipients were SARS-CoV-2 seropositive at baseline, limiting conclusions about previously exposed vaccinees.

A remark on this clone: What this receptor recognizes is not known. Qualities for individual bases were not recorded, and no much larger clone is one base off.

The CDR3 numbers 13 residues from cysteine through phenylalanine. CDR3 DNA only is kept here, 39 bases in frame from base 1. Via the germline V gene (reference sequence), CDR1 is LNHDA and CDR2 SQIVND. A distance of 7 bases separates the germline ends of V and J, which lose 3 bases and 7 bases respectively. The CDR3 regions of human TCRbeta chains were analyzed by immunosequencing. Per the authors' processing: TCRs in the repertoires were compared against a reference library of SARS-CoV-2-specific TCRs that had been generated with the MIRA antigen-specificity platform. Breadth was defined as the fraction of unique TCRs that were SARS-CoV-2-associated. Depth was defined as the fraction of total T cells that were SARS-CoV-2-associated. Using the MIRA data, every spike-specific TCR was mapped to the spike region that the TCR reacted to and assigned to either a CD4 or a CD8 class. Log10-transformed breadth and depth values were compared by one-way ANOVA with Sidak's multiple comparisons tests. TCRdb re-hosts the immuneACCESS table, in-frame sequences only. Its copies lack some clones; in the studies checked, an unresolved V gene accounts for under half of them, and the cause for the rest is not known. D and trimming come from the DNA, and the V and J calls and clone size come from that table. In all, the sample holds 80,000 to 100,000 clones, and 75% to 90% of those were seen once. 2% to 2.5% of the sample goes to the ten largest clones.

The time point label on this specimen signifies: about 28 days (+/-7) after the second vaccine dose. Because spike-specific TCR depth and breadth did not differ between the two schedules, AZD1222 recipients who got a second dose at roughly 4 weeks were pooled with those who got a second dose at roughly 12 weeks. Vaccinee samples came from UK trials COV001 and COV002, including a single-blind randomized controlled phase 2/3 trial of AZD1222 (ChAdOx1 nCoV-19) in healthy adults. Trial participant PBMC samples were collected at day 0 and day 28 after the second dose for TCRbeta chain sequencing. This TCR was recovered from an adult who received the AZD1222 COVID-19 vaccine. The chain uses TRBV19 and TRBJ1-6, with no reliable assignment of the D segment. The specimen was peripheral blood, collected 28 days after the second AZD1222 dose. The DNA is as follows: TGTGCCAGTAGTATTGGCAAGAATTCACCCCTCCACTTT. This sequence encodes CASSIGKNSPLHF.